This passage covers 17 T cell receptor beta chains from one sample sequenced in a study of post-analysis software for immune sequencing data. Built from TCR beta cDNA, the libraries had unique molecular identifiers in them. Each CDR3 protein is one row after TCRdb ran MiXCR on the PCR reads. The repertoire holds over 700,000 distinct CDR3 sequences, with about 27% as singletons. Study results and limitations: About five TRBV segments (TRBV5-6, TRBV5-1 and TRBV20-1 among them) occurred more frequently in patients than in controls.

Their antigens remain unidentified. The sample comprised blood. These receptors were taken from a girl aged 5 to 17 with multiple sclerosis.

A few counts support this clonotype. This rearrangement joins TRBV4-2 to TRBJ2-3, with D possibly TRBD2 on 5 matching bases. The CDR3 length is 15 residues. CDR1 is LGHNA and CDR2 is YNFKEQ in the germline V gene. V shed 0 bases and J shed 7 bases, with 14 bases lying between them. The CDR3: CASSQDPRGVYTQYF. The CDR3 region has the DNA TGTGCCAGCAGCCAAGACCCCCGGGGAGTATATACGCAGTATTTT.

The chain employs TRBV19 and TRBJ2-1, with D unclear. This CDR3 contains 15 residues. V was cut by 4 bases and J by 4 bases, with 14 bases left in between. The germline V gene has CDR1 LNHDA and CDR2 SQIVND (reference sequence). The chain's CDR3 is CASSRSGLTYNEQFF. The CDR3 bases are TGTGCCAGTAGTAGGTCGGGCCTAACATACAATGAGCAGTTCTTC.

This sequence joins TRBV2 and TRBJ1-1, with 9 bases aligning to TRBD1. The V gene's germline CDR1 is SNHLY and CDR2 FYNNEI. This CDR3 contains 13 residues. V was pared by 7 bases and J by 3 bases, with 3 bases of the junction left unmatched. In nucleotides, the CDR3 is TGTGCCAGCACCCGGACAGGGGACACTGAAGCTTTCTTT. Its translation: CASTRTGDTEAFF.

This chain uses TRBV7-2 with TRBJ2-3; no reliable D call. The CDR3 covers 13 residues. CDR1 SGHTA and CDR2 FQGNSA come from the germline V gene. With 4 bases removed from V and 6 bases from J, the gap between germline ends came to 11 bases. This CDR3 is CASSSLGWDTQYF. The CDR3 DNA reads TGTGCCAGCAGCTCTCTGGGATGGGATACGCAGTATTTT.

The chain combines TRBV20-1 with TRBJ2-3; 13 positions match TRBD2. The germline V gene encodes CDR1 DFQATT and CDR2 SNEGSKA (reference sequence). CDR3 length equals 18 residues. The CDR3 is CSCPRLAGGRRGVDTQYF. As DNA, the CDR3 is TGCTCCTGCCCGAGACTAGCGGGAGGACGGAGAGGTGTCGATACGCAGTATTTT.

The V call is TRBV28, the J call TRBJ2-1; a weak D match, TRBD2 (6 bases). CDR1 MDHEN and CDR2 SYDVKM come from the germline V gene. The length of the CDR3 is 17 residues. V was trimmed by 6 bases and J by 1 base, leaving 19 bases between them. In DNA form, the CDR3 reads TGTGCCAGCAGGACTACTGCAGGGACTCGGTCCTACAATGAGCAGTTCTTC. Protein sequence: CASRTTAGTRSYNEQFF.

This clonotype was detected only a few times. This rearrangement joins TRBV7-9 to TRBJ1-5; D not certain. The CDR3 consists of 15 residues. Trimming removed 2 bases at V and 3 bases at J, with 11 bases between. Germline-derived CDR1 and CDR2 are SEHNR and FQNEAQ (reference sequence). The CDR3 region has the DNA TGTGCCAGCAGCTTATGGGGAAGGGACAATCAGCCCCAGCATTTT. Translated, it gives CASSLWGRDNQPQHF.

A few counts support this clonotype. V usage is TRBV10-3 and J usage is TRBJ2-5; D ambiguous. The better agreement between TRBJ2-7 and the DNA end casts doubt on the J call. Germline values: CDR1 ENHRY, CDR2 SYGVKD. The CDR3 is 12 residues long. The CDR3 DNA sequence: TGTGCCATCAGTGCCGCGTTATACGAGCAGTACTTC. Translation: CAISAALYEQYF.

The chain employs TRBV7-9 and TRBJ2-7; 9 bases map to TRBD1. This CDR3 spans 14 amino acids. The germline V gene encodes CDR1 SEHNR and CDR2 FQNEAQ (reference sequence). The V segment lost 5 bases and the J segment 6 bases; nucleotides outside the gene matches: 8. Here the CDR3 DNA reads TGTGCCAGCAGCCCCGGACAGGGGCCCCTCGAGCAGTACTTC. It translates to CASSPGQGPLEQYF.

Only a few counts were recorded for this clonotype. The chain couples TRBV14 to TRBJ2-7; D may be TRBD1 (5 bases). This CDR3 has 15 residues. V gave up 2 bases and J gave up 3 bases, with 14 bases separating them. Germline-derived CDR1 and CDR2 are SGHDN and FVKESK. DNA for the CDR3: TGTGCCAGCAGCCAACACCGAGACAGACACTACGAGCAGTACTTC. Its translation is CASSQHRDRHYEQYF.

The rearrangement joins TRBV11-2 to TRBJ1-4; D is ambiguous. The V gene lost 5 bases and the J gene lost 5 bases, with 12 bases spanning the gap. The germline CDR1 and CDR2 sequences are SGHAT and FQNNGV. This CDR3 is 14 amino acids long. In DNA form, the CDR3 reads TGTGCCAGCAGCGGACTAGGCTGGAATGAAAAACTGTTTTTT. Protein product: CASSGLGWNEKLFF.

This chain links TRBV14 with TRBJ2-1, with D possibly being TRBD1 (5 bases). Germline V gives CDR1 SGHDN, CDR2 FVKESK. CDR3 length: 14 residues. Deletions cut 0 bases from V and 10 bases from J, with 13 bases between. CDR3 DNA: TGTGCCAGCAGCCAAGACTACAGGTCCTACGAGCAGTTCTTC. This gives the protein CASSQDYRSYEQFF.

The chain recombines TRBV7-2 with TRBJ2-3, with D maybe TRBD2 (5 bases). Trimming took 6 bases from V and 4 from J, leaving 17 bases between them. There are 15 residues in the CDR3. Per the germline V gene, CDR1 is SGHTA and CDR2 is FQGNSA. In DNA form, the CDR3 reads TGTGCCAGCAGGAAATATACTAGTGGTCCAGATACGCAGTATTTT. Its protein is CASRKYTSGPDTQYF.

The V gene is TRBV7-8, the J gene TRBJ1-2; D is unresolved. Trimming pared 2 bases from V and 2 bases from J, leaving 12 bases between. Germline CDR1 is SGHVS and CDR2 is FQNEAQ. The CDR3 has 15 amino acids. The CDR3, as DNA: TGTGCCAGCAGCTTACTAGAGGACGGAAACTATGGCTACACCTTC. Encoded protein: CASSLLEDGNYGYTF.

There are a few counts of this clonotype. V usage is TRBV7-2 and J usage is TRBJ1-6; 7 nucleotides match TRBD1. After removal of 7 bases from V and 8 bases from J, the junction contained 8 bases not matched to a gene. CDR1 is SGHTA, CDR2 FQGNSA, per germline. The CDR3 is made up of 14 amino acids. The chain's CDR3 is CASKKQGWDSPLHF. Written as DNA, the CDR3 is TGTGCCAGCAAAAAACAGGGGTGGGATTCACCCCTCCACTTT.

The V gene is TRBV5-1, the J gene TRBJ1-1, with a weak D call TRBD1 (6 bases). The ends were cut back, 4 bases at V and 6 bases at J, with 13 bases in the middle. Germline V CDR1 and CDR2: SGHRS, YFSETQ. The CDR3 has 13 residues. The CDR3 spells CASSATGTPEAFF. CDR3 nucleotides: TGCGCCAGCAGCGCTACAGGGACTCCTGAAGCTTTCTTT.

This chain uses TRBV5-1 with TRBJ2-3; maybe TRBD1 (6 bases). Germline CDR1 reads SGHRS; CDR2 reads YFSETQ. V gave up 4 bases and J gave up 0 bases, with 12 bases separating them. The CDR3 extends over 15 amino acids. CDR3 sequence: CASSTGPASTDTQYF. The CDR3 nucleotides read TGCGCCAGCAGCACAGGGCCGGCAAGCACAGATACGCAGTATTTT. The variable domain in full, completed from reference TRBV5-1 and TRBJ2-3, reads KAGVTQTPRYLIKTRGQQVTLSCSPISGHRSVSWYQQTPGQGLQFLFEYFSETQRNKGNFPGRFSGRQFSNSRSEMNVSTLELGDSALYLCASSTGPASTDTQYFGPGTRLTVL.